The present T cell receptor (beta chain) was sequenced within a study of human T cells and chemical hapten exposure. Library construction involved attaching unique molecular identifiers to individual cDNA molecules, which allowed quantitative, reproducible TCR counting. TCRdb reprocessed the RACE reads with MiXCR, giving one entry per CDR3 protein. There are about 82,000 distinct CDR3 sequences in the sample; over 10% occur only once, and approximately 5.2% lies in the top ten. This clonotype has just a few counts. As yet, its antigen is unknown. Germline V gene lookup returns CDR1 GTSNPN and CDR2 SVGIG (reference sequence). V was pared by 0 bases and J by 5 bases, with 4 bases of the junction left unmatched. The CDR3 length is 13 residues. General study findings and limits: Significantly more large CDR3 similarity clusters were formed by expanded TCRs than by controls.

Time point noted: patch test 3, about 24 weeks after DPC sensitization. The treatment denotes: therapeutic diphenylcyclopropenone sensitization with weekly scalp DPC. The source material was whole blood, sampled in connection with sensitization to the hapten diphenylcyclopropenone (DPC). The source is a woman aged 45-65 years with alopecia areata. Some clones in this sample may be carry-over from other donors' samples. The chain couples TRBV30 to TRBJ2-7, with 7 bases lining up with TRBD1. CDR3 amino acids: CAWSVRQGHEQYF. CDR3 coding DNA: TGTGCCTGGAGTGTTAGACAGGGCCACGAGCAGTACTTC.